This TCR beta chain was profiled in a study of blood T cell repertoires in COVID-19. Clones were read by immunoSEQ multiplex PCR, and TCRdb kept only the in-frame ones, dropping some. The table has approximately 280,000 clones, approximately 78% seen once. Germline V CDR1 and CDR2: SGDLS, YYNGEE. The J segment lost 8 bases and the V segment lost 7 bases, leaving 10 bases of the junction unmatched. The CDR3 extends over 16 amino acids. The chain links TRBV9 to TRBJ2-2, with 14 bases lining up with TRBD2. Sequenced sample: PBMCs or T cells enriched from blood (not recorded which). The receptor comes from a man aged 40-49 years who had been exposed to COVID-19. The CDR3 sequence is CASGGTSGSVVGELFF. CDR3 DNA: TGTGCCAGCGGCGGGACTAGCGGGAGTGTGGTTGGGGAGCTGTTTTTT. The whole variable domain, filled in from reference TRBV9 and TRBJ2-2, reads DSGVTQTPKHLITATGQRVTLRCSPRSGDLSVYWYQQSLDQGLQFLIQYYNGEERAKGNILERFSAQQFPDLHSELNLSSLELGDSALYFCASGGTSGSVVGELFFGEGSRLTVL.